The 12 T cell receptor beta chains below come from one sample, sequenced in a study of neoadjuvant anti-PD-1 for oral cavity cancer. Time point indicated: after neoadjuvant nivolumab, at surgical resection. Data came from immunoSEQ multiplex PCR; TCRdb stores just in-frame clones and leaves some out. The sample lists about 9,800 clones, roughly three fifths occurring once. The material was PBMCs, obtained after nivolumab (anti-PD-1) treatment. The receptors here all came from a person aged 40-85 years with oral cavity squamous cell carcinoma.

The chain employs TRBV18 and TRBJ2-6; no reliable D call. From germline, CDR1 is KGHSH and CDR2 LQKENI. This CDR3 is built from 15 residues. V was cut by 8 bases and J by 1 base, with 12 bases left in between. DNA of the CDR3: TGTGCCAGCGCCAGAAGGGAATCTGGGGCCAACGTCCTGACTTTC. Protein: CASARRESGANVLTF.

This clone was found a few times. The rearrangement joins TRBV6-5 to TRBJ1-4; TRBD1 matches 7 bases. Germline V gene sequence: CDR1 MNHEY, CDR2 SVGAGI. The V and J ends lost 0 bases and 8 bases, in that order; junction bases with no gene match: 9. The CDR3 length is 16 residues. CDR3 sequence: CASSYSIAGGREKLFF. In DNA form, the CDR3 reads TGTGCCAGCAGTTACTCGATTGCAGGGGGACGGGAAAAACTGTTTTTT.

Only one count was recorded for this clone. The CDR3 DNA follows: TGTGCCAGCAGCCGACTAGCCCTCGGTGGGAACAATGAGCAGTTCTTC. Its protein product is CASSRLALGGNNEQFF. The chain uses TRBV11-2 and TRBJ2-1; TRBD2 aligns across 7 bases. V lost 5 bases, J lost 5 bases, and 12 bases stayed unmatched. The CDR3 loop spans 16 amino acids. Germline V CDR1 and CDR2: SGHAT, FQNNGV. Full variable domain (remainder filled in from reference TRBV11-2 and TRBJ2-1): EAGVAQSPRYKIIEKRQSVAFWCNPISGHATLYWYQQILGQGPKLLIQFQNNGVVDDSQLPKDRFSAERLKGVDSTLKIQPAKLEDSAVYLCASSRLALGGNNEQFFGPGTRLTVL.

J is TRBJ1-4 and V is TRBV29-1; tentatively, D is TRBD1 (5 bases). The V end lost 3 bases, the J end lost 8 bases, and 13 bases lay between the germline ends. In germline, CDR1 is SQVTM, CDR2 ANQGSEA. The CDR3 consists of 13 residues. This CDR3 is CSVEGPEREKLFF. In DNA, the CDR3 is TGCAGCGTTGAGGGGCCCGAGAGGGAAAAACTGTTTTTT.

The chain recombines TRBV4-1 with TRBJ2-7; tentatively, D is TRBD1 (6 bases). Trimming left V 0 bases short and J 6 bases short, with 15 bases between. This CDR3 spans 15 amino acids. Germline-derived CDR1 and CDR2 are MGHRA and YSYEKL. This chain's CDR3 is CASSQDAGAYLEQYF. The CDR3 nucleotides are TGCGCCAGCAGCCAAGATGCAGGGGCGTACCTCGAGCAGTACTTC.

The chain is built from TRBV6-6 and TRBJ2-7; D is undetermined. CDR1 is MNHNY, CDR2 SVGAGI, per germline (reference sequence). The ends were cut back, 6 bases at V and 3 bases at J, with 18 bases in the middle. The CDR3 has 15 residues. The DNA for the CDR3 is TGTGCCAGCAGCCCCGGTGGTGTTTCGAACTACGAGCAGTACTTC. Protein: CASSPGGVSNYEQYF.

The DNA of the CDR3 is TGCGCCAGCAGCTTGGTGGCTTTAGCAGATACGCAGTATTTT. Translating gives CASSLVALADTQYF. The chain links TRBV5-1 to TRBJ2-3; no firm D call. The CDR3 has 14 residues. Germline V gene lookup returns CDR1 SGHRS and CDR2 YFSETQ. Trimming took 0 bases from V and 4 from J, leaving 9 bases between them.

This clone has more than one count but fewer than ten. V is TRBV5-1 and J is TRBJ1-1, with a tentative D call TRBD1 (5 bases). The germline CDR1 and CDR2 sequences are SGHRS and YFSETQ. The V end was cut by 0 bases, the J end by 1 base, with 10 bases between. The CDR3 contains 15 residues. In DNA form, the CDR3 reads TGCGCCAGCAGCTTGGCCTTAGGGACGAACACTGAAGCTTTCTTT. Its translation: CASSLALGTNTEAFF.

This clone was recorded once. This chain joins TRBV7-2 and TRBJ2-5; the match to TRBD2 covers 9 bases. Germline V CDR1 and CDR2: SGHTA, FQGNSA. Trimming removed 5 bases from V and 3 bases from J; junction bases left unmatched: 10. This CDR3 is 16 amino acids long. CDR3 protein: CASSPFLIAGEETQYF. In DNA form, the CDR3 reads TGTGCCAGCAGCCCCTTCTTGATAGCGGGGGAAGAGACCCAGTACTTC.

The chain is built from TRBV6-6 and TRBJ2-5; D gene unclear. The CDR3 spans 14 residues. The V and J ends lost 2 bases and 1 base respectively, with 8 bases between them. Germline CDR1 and CDR2: MNHNY and SVGAGI (reference sequence). The chain's CDR3 is CASSYNGPQETQYF. The CDR3 nucleotides read TGTGCCAGCAGTTACAATGGTCCCCAAGAGACCCAGTACTTC.

This clone was counted between two and nine times. The chain links TRBV7-8 to TRBJ1-4; 7 positions agree with TRBD1. V shed 1 base and J 8 bases; nucleotides not matched to a gene: 10. In germline, CDR1 is SGHVS, CDR2 FQNEAQ. This CDR3 has 16 amino acids. In nucleotides, the CDR3 is TGTGCCAGCAGCTTAGTTGCTGGGACAGTGGGGGAAAAACTGTTTTTT. Its protein is CASSLVAGTVGEKLFF.

This clone was found a few times. Written as DNA, the CDR3 is TGCGCCAGCAGCCAAGACCCCGCTCCCCACTCTGGAAACACCATATATTTT. This encodes CASSQDPAPHSGNTIYF. The chain carries TRBV4-1 and TRBJ1-3; no reliable D call. Germline values: CDR1 MGHRA, CDR2 YSYEKL. V lost 0 bases to trimming and J lost 0 bases, with 12 bases between them. This CDR3 is 17 amino acids long.